A selection of T cell receptor beta chains follows, all from one sample in a study of chemoradiotherapy in HPV16-positive cancers. TCRdb's copy holds only in-frame clones and misses some; the assay was immunoSEQ multiplex PCR. Of around 22,000 clones detected, more than 90% appear once; the ten largest clones hold about a sixth. The specimen comprised blood, sampled from a patient who underwent chemoradiotherapy. The receptors stem from a human donor with HPV-associated anogenital cancer. Both conserved end residues are part of each CDR3. The order of the fields is J gene, V gene, D gene, clone size, CDR3 DNA, CDR3 protein. D genes are given only for firm matches. Size is omitted from some rows. Given values are once, few, many or a class for expanded clones.

J: TRBJ1-1; V: TRBV6-5; D: .; size: .; DNA: TGTGCCAGCAGTGCTATCAGGGTCACTGAAGCTTTCTTT; CDR3: CASSAIRVTEAFF
J: TRBJ2-3; V: TRBV11-3; D: .; size: .; DNA: TGTGCCAGCAGCTCAATATCGGGGTCGCAGACGGATACGCAGTATTTT; CDR3: CASSSISGSQTDTQYF
J: TRBJ2-2; V: TRBV4-1; D: TRBD1; size: .; DNA: TGCGCCAGCAGCGCACAGGGACAGGGGGCCGGGGAGCTGTTTTTT; CDR3: CASSAQGQGAGELFF
J: TRBJ2-7; V: TRBV6-5; D: .; size: .; DNA: TGTGCCAGCGCTAATGACAGGAGCTCCTACGAGCAGTACTTC; CDR3: CASANDRSSYEQYF
J: TRBJ1-1; V: TRBV4-3; D: TRBD1; size: .; DNA: TGCGCCAGCACCGGACAGGGGGGTACTGAAGCTTTCTTT; CDR3: CASTGQGGTEAFF
J: TRBJ1-2; V: TRBV6-6; D: TRBD1; size: .; DNA: TGTGCCAGCAGTACGACGACAGGGGGCGCGAGAGGCTACACCTTC; CDR3: CASSTTTGGARGYTF
J: TRBJ2-5; V: TRBV7-2; D: .; size: .; DNA: TGTGCCAGCAGCCTAGAGGGGAAGACCATGGCAGAGACCCAGTACTTC; CDR3: CASSLEGKTMAETQYF
J: TRBJ1-6; V: TRBV19; D: .; size: .; DNA: TGTGCCAGTAGTATTGCGTGGGAATCACCCCTCCACTTT; CDR3: CASSIAWESPLHF
J: TRBJ2-1; V: TRBV7-9; D: TRBD2; size: .; DNA: TGTGCCAGCAGCTTAGCTGCCCTCGGGACTAGCGGGGGGGCCAATGAGCAGTTCTTC; CDR3: CASSLAALGTSGGANEQFF
J: TRBJ2-7; V: TRBV2; D: .; size: .; DNA: TGTGCCAGCATTCCACGAAAGTGGGGCAGGGGCTACGAGCAGTACTTC; CDR3: CASIPRKWGRGYEQYF
J: TRBJ2-5; V: TRBV18; D: TRBD1; size: .; DNA: TGTGCCAGCTCACGGGACAGACAAGAGACCCAGTACTTC; CDR3: CASSRDRQETQYF
J: TRBJ2-1; V: TRBV7-3; D: .; size: .; DNA: TGTGCCAGCAGCTTAGGCTCGCCCAACAGTGAGCAGTTCTTC; CDR3: CASSLGSPNSEQFF
J: TRBJ1-1; V: TRBV27; D: .; size: .; DNA: TGTGCCAGCAGTCGGCCGGGGGTCGAATCGGCTTTCTTT; CDR3: CASSRPGVESAFF
J: TRBJ1-5; V: TRBV7-9; D: .; size: .; DNA: TGTGCCAGCAGCTTAGGGTGGCAGGGCCAAAATCAGCCCCAGCATTTT; CDR3: CASSLGWQGQNQPQHF
J: TRBJ1-1; V: TRBV19; D: .; size: .; DNA: TGTGCCAGTAGTCTTCGCTGGAACACTGAAGCTTTCTTT; CDR3: CASSLRWNTEAFF
J: TRBJ2-2; V: TRBV7-7; D: TRBD2; size: few; DNA: TGTGCTAGCAGCTGGGGACTAGCGGGGACCCGGGACACCGGGGAGCTGTTTTTT; CDR3: CASSWGLAGTRDTGELFF
J: TRBJ1-1; V: TRBV9; D: .; size: .; DNA: TGTGCCAGCAGCGTAGTCCGAGAGAACACTGAAGCTTTCTTT; CDR3: CASSVVRENTEAFF
J: TRBJ2-3; V: TRBV7-3; D: .; size: .; DNA: TGTGCCAGCGGGCCCAGTAAAGATACGCAGTATTTT; CDR3: CASGPSKDTQYF